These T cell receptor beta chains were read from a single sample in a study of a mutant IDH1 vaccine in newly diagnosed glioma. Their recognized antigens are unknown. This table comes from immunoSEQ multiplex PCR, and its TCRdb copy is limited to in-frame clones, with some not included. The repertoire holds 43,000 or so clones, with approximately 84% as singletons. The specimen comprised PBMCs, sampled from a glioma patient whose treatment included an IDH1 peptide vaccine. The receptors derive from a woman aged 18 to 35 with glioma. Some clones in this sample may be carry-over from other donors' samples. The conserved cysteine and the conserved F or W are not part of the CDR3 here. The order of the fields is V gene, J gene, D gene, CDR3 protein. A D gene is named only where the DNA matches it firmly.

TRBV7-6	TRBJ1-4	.	ASSPSGGQGEKLF
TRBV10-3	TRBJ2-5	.	ATGTSSGGGTQY
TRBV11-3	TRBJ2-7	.	ETGRFSHEQY
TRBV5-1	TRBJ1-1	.	ASSLERMNTEAF
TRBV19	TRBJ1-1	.	ASSSGGDTEAF
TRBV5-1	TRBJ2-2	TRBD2	ASSLSGGQQPSGELF
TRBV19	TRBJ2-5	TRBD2	ASSGGLAGKETQY
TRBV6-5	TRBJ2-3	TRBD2	ASSQVGGPGDTQY
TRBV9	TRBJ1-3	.	ASSVGEDGNTIY
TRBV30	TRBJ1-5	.	AWSVLTEGSNQPQH
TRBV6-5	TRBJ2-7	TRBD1	ASSWGTEDEQY
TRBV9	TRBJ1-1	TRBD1	ASSSTGVSEAF
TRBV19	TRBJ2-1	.	ASSIGAGPGYNEQF
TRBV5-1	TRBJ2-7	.	ASSSVMEGRDEQY
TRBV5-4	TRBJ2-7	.	ASSIGGEQY
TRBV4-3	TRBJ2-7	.	ASSQDLAATYEQY
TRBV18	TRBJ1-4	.	ASSPTGAVEKLF
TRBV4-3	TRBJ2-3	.	ASSQDWGQGTDTQY
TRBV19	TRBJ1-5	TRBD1	ASSPPGTGVGGNQPQH
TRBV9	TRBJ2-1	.	ASAQAGNYNEQF
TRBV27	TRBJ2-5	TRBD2	ASSFEPPGLAGGSGTQY
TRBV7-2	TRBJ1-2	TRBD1	ASSLERSYRGTNYGYT
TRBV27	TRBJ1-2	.	ASSLDSWSNYGYT
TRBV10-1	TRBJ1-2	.	ASSDPAGSGNYGYT
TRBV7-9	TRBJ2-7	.	ASSLARVGGES
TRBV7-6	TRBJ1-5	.	ASSPHPRGTGNQPQH
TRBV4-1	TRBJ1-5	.	ASSQGLNQPQH
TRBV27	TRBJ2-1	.	ASSLGTPSNEQF
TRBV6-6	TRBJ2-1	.	ASSYLPGSRDNEQF
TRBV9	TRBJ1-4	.	ASSAQGDEKLF
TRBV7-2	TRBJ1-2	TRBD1	ASSSRTGPYGYT
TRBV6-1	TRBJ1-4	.	ASSEARYSTNEKLF
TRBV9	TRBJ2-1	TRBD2	ASSVEGLGRNEQF
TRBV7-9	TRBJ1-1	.	ASSLVTVTEAF